This T cell receptor (beta chain) was retrieved from a study of T cell repertoires in cytomegalovirus infection. V was clipped by 6 bases and J by 0 bases, with 15 bases between them. This CDR3 contains 17 residues. Germline V gives CDR1 SGHTA, CDR2 FQGNSA. This clonotype was observed many times. TCRdb itself ran the reads through MiXCR, one entry per CDR3 protein. In the table there are some 350,000 distinct CDR3 sequences, 15% to 20% of which are singletons. The specimen was PBMCs. The TCR comes from a human donor in good health (CMV status not recorded). Some clones in this sample may be carry-over from other donors' samples. This chain connects TRBV7-2 to TRBJ2-6; D is possibly TRBD1 (6 bases). Written as DNA, the CDR3 is TGTGCCAGCAGTTCCGGGACACTCCACTCTGGGGCCAACGTCCTGACTTTC. This sequence encodes CASSSGTLHSGANVLTF.